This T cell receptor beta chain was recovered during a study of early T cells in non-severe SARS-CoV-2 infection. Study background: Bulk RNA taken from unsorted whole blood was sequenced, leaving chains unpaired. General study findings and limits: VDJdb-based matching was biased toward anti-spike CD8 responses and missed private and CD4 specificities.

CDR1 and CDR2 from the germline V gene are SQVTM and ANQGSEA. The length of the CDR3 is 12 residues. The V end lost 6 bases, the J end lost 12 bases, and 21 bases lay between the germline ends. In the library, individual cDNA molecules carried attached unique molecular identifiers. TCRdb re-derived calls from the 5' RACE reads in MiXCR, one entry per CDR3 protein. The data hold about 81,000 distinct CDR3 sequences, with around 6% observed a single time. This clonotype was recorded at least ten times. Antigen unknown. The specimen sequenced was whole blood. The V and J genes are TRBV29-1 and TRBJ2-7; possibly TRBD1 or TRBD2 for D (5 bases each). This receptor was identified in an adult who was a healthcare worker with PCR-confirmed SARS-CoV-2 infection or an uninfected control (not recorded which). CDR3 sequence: CSVDDGGRSMYF. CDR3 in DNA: TGCAGCGTCGACGATGGGGGTCGGAGCATGTACTTC.